The entry that follows covers one T cell receptor beta chain sequence. As yet, its antigen is unknown. In germline, CDR1 is ENHRY, CDR2 SYGVKD. The CDR3 consists of 12 residues. Trimming left V 0 bases short and J 6 bases short, with 3 bases between. These data come from a study of long-term antiretroviral therapy in people with HIV. Notes on the study in general: Pre-ART-expanded clones dominated the repertoire at all time points.

At the survey level, the v3.0 immunoSEQ assay was run. The study targeted 40,000-50,000 T-cell genomes per sample in sequencing. The data were produced by immunoSEQ multiplex PCR, yet TCRdb's version contains in-frame clones alone and is incomplete. The sample shows 15,000 to 20,000 clones, around 80% of them seen only once. The sample here was unsorted PBMCs, taken 0.1 years before starting antiretroviral therapy. The rearrangement uses TRBV10-3 and TRBJ2-1; D uncertain. This TCR was recovered from a man in his late teens or twenties with HIV. The DNA for the CDR3 is TGTGCCATCAGTGAGTCGCTCAATGAGCAGTTCTTC. Translation: CAISESLNEQFF.